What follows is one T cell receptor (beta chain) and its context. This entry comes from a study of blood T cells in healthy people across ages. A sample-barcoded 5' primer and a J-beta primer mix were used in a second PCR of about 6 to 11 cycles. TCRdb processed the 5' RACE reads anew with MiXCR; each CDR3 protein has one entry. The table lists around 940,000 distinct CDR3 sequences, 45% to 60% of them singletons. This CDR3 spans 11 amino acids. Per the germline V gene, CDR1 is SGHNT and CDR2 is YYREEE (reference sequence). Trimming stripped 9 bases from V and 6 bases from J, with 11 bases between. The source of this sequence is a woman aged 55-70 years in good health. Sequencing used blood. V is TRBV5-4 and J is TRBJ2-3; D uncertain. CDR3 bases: TGTGCCACCCACCGAAGGGATACGCAGTATTTT. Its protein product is CATHRRDTQYF.